These 10 T cell receptor beta chains were all obtained from the same sample, sequenced in a study of T cell clones after liver transplantation. Sequencing used immunoSEQ multiplex PCR; TCRdb keeps in-frame clones, though not all of them. This table has 85,000 to 110,000 clones, about 81% appearing once. The sequenced sample was CD4+ T cells from blood, obtained around 44 months after liver transplant. Source of these receptors: a human patient who received a liver transplant. Some T cells may have originated in the graft donor.

The rearrangement links TRBV5-1 to TRBJ2-7; 7 nucleotides align to TRBD1. Looked up from germline, CDR1 is SGHRS and CDR2 is YFSETQ. The CDR3 length is 14 residues. The V segment lost 1 base and the J segment 2 bases; nucleotides outside the gene matches: 3. This chain's CDR3 is CASSLTGVTYEQYF. CDR3 sequence (DNA): TGCGCCAGCAGCTTGACAGGGGTCACCTACGAGCAGTACTTC.

This chain uses TRBV5-4 with TRBJ2-1; D might be TRBD1 or TRBD2, each matching 5 bases. Germline values: CDR1 SGHNT, CDR2 YYREEE (reference sequence). The germline V and J ends were trimmed by 3 bases and 0 bases, with 13 bases remaining between them. CDR3 length: 16 residues. CDR3 protein: CASSYVGRVSYNEQFF. CDR3 sequence (DNA): TGTGCCAGCAGCTATGTGGGGCGGGTCTCCTACAATGAGCAGTTCTTC.

The chain employs TRBV29-1 and TRBJ1-2; D is uncertain. V gave up 4 bases and J gave up 9 bases, with 12 bases separating them. CDR3 length: 11 amino acids. Germline-derived CDR1 and CDR2 are SQVTM and ANQGSEA. The CDR3 DNA is TGCAGCGTTGTCCTAAGTGAACGCTACACCTTC. This gives the protein CSVVLSERYTF.

This chain connects TRBV7-9 to TRBJ2-2, with TRBD2 as a possible D gene (5 bases). Germline V gene data show CDR1 as SEHNR and CDR2 as FQNEAQ (reference sequence). The V and J ends lost 4 bases and 7 bases respectively, with 13 bases between them. The CDR3 extends over 14 amino acids. The CDR3 loop reads CASSSTPGSGELFF. DNA of the CDR3: TGTGCCAGCAGCTCGACCCCGGGAAGCGGGGAGCTGTTTTTT.

The V and J genes are TRBV27 and TRBJ1-3; TRBD1 agrees at 9 bases. The CDR3 sequence is 15 residues long. Germline assignment: CDR1 MNHEY and CDR2 SMNVEV (reference sequence). Germline trimming cut 4 bases from V and 4 bases from J; bases unmatched to any gene: 5. The CDR3 DNA reads TGTGCCAGCAGTTCACCCGGGACAGGGGGAAACACCATATATTTT. Amino acids: CASSSPGTGGNTIYF.

The V and J genes are TRBV11-2 and TRBJ2-7, with 10 bases that match TRBD2. The trim removed 2 bases at V and 1 base at J, leaving 8 bases unmatched. CDR1 and CDR2 (germline): SGHAT, FQNNGV. This CDR3 region has 17 residues. The CDR3 DNA is TGTGCCAGCAGCTTATCCCGGACTAGCGGAGCATCCTACGAGCAGTACTTC. Translation: CASSLSRTSGASYEQYF.

The sample holds one count of this clone. V is TRBV19 and J is TRBJ2-2, with 7 nucleotides matching TRBD2. This CDR3 has 14 residues. Unmatched junction bases numbered 0, after V lost 0 bases and J lost 5 bases. CDR1 is LNHDA and CDR2 is SQIVND in the germline V gene (reference sequence). CDR3 amino acids: CASSIERGTGELFF. Written as DNA, the CDR3 is TGTGCCAGTAGTATAGAGCGGGGGACCGGGGAGCTGTTTTTT.

J is TRBJ1-2 and V is TRBV5-1; 8 bases align to TRBD1. Germline V lookup: CDR1 SGHRS, CDR2 YFSETQ. The trim removed 0 bases at V and 5 bases at J, leaving 12 bases unmatched. The length of the CDR3 is 17 residues. Here the CDR3 DNA reads TGCGCCAGCAGCTTGGCCGGGACAGGACGGGGTGGGTATGGCTACACCTTC. It encodes CASSLAGTGRGGYGYTF.

The gene calls are TRBV19 and TRBJ1-5, with D perhaps matching TRBD1 (5 bases). Germline V lookup: CDR1 LNHDA, CDR2 SQIVND (reference sequence). This CDR3 region has 14 residues. V was clipped by 7 bases and J by 1 base, with 11 bases between them. The CDR3 region has the DNA TGTGCCAGTAACCTCGGGGGGAGCAATCAGCCCCAGCATTTT. The encoded protein is CASNLGGSNQPQHF.

The count of this clone is one. This chain connects TRBV6-5 to TRBJ2-1; either TRBD1 or TRBD2 may supply D (5 bases each). There are 15 residues in the CDR3. Germline values: CDR1 MNHEY, CDR2 SVGAGI. V was cut by 6 bases and J by 6 bases, with 18 bases left in between. CDR3 protein: CASSRGDQRRNEQFF. CDR3 bases: TGTGCCAGCAGCCGAGGGGACCAAAGGCGCAATGAGCAGTTCTTC.